This TCR beta chain was obtained from a study of response to subunit inactivated influenza vaccine. The V gene's germline CDR1 is SEHNR and CDR2 FQNEAQ (reference sequence). Trimming stripped 4 bases from V and 9 bases from J, with 16 bases between. The length of the CDR3 is 15 residues. There are a few counts of this clonotype. TCRdb re-called the RT-PCR reads through MiXCR, storing one row per CDR3 protein. This table has some 520,000 distinct CDR3 sequences, about 15% appearing once. The rearrangement links TRBV7-9 to TRBJ2-6; D ambiguous. This clonotype was obtained from a man in his fifties or sixties who received an inactivated influenza vaccine. This sample comprised CD4+ T cells sorted from PBMCs, obtained 23 to 25 months after vaccination. The CDR3 reads CASSWPVRDGNVLTF. For the CDR3, the DNA is TGTGCCAGCAGCTGGCCCGTGAGAGACGGCAACGTCCTGACTTTC.